This T cell receptor (beta chain) came from a study of cytomegalovirus exposure and HLA in healthy donors. General study results and limits: It was confirmed in vitro that three of the CMV-associated chains were specific for CMV antigens. The tendency of first-cohort TCR clusters to co-occur in the 120 or so validation repertoires was the finding of a later analysis. Researchers catalogued some 160 TCR beta chains as cytomegalovirus-associated.

Only one count was recorded for this clone. What it binds is unknown. Some clones are missing from TCRdb's copy, which holds only in-frame ones; the method was immunoSEQ multiplex PCR. The table shows 150,000 to 200,000 clones, with 89% occurring only once. This CDR3 spans 16 amino acids. The J segment lost 4 bases and the V segment lost 3 bases, leaving 8 bases of the junction unmatched. From germline, CDR1 is KGHSH and CDR2 LQKENI. What was sequenced was PBMCs. The gene calls are TRBV18 and TRBJ2-2, with 7 positions matching TRBD2. This clonotype was sampled from a woman under 30 in good health and CMV-seropositive. For the CDR3, the DNA is TGTGCCAGCTCACCTTTGGCGGGAGAAGGCACCGGGGAGCTGTTTTTT. Amino acids: CASSPLAGEGTGELFF.